A selection of T cell receptor beta chains follows, all from one sample in a study of T cell responses to AZD1222 COVID-19 vaccine. Measured with immunoSEQ multiplex PCR; TCRdb has only the in-frame clones, and not every one. The repertoire includes about 93,000 clones, roughly nine tenths of them detected once, and 2% to 2.5% sits in the top ten. Sample: peripheral blood, taken 28 days after the second AZD1222 dose. All receptors come from an adult who received the AZD1222 COVID-19 vaccine. The CDR3 runs from the conserved cysteine through the conserved F or W. D genes are given only for firm matches. Size tells how often a clone was seen (once, few, many) or the class of an expanded clone, and some rows leave it out.

length	size	V	J	D	DNA	CDR3
14	NA	TRBV6-6	TRBJ2-7	TRBD1	TGTGCCAGCCGACACCGGGACAGGGTAGCCGAGCAGTACTTC	CASRHRDRVAEQYF
16	NA	TRBV5-1	TRBJ2-1	TRBD2	TGCGCCAGCAGCCCAGCTAGCGGGAGTACCTACAATGAGCAGTTCTTC	CASSPASGSTYNEQFF
15	NA	TRBV6-1	TRBJ1-1	TRBD1	TGTGCCAGCAGTGAAAGACAGGGAGGCTACACTGAAGCTTTCTTT	CASSERQGGYTEAFF
13	NA	TRBV7-2	TRBJ1-2	NA	TGTGCCAGCAGCCCGGGCCTTAACTATGGCTACACCTTC	CASSPGLNYGYTF
18	once	TRBV5-4	TRBJ2-2	TRBD2	TGTGCCAGCAGCTTGAGCTCCGCGGGAGGGGCTTATACCGGGGAGCTGTTTTTT	CASSLSSAGGAYTGELFF
11	NA	TRBV30	TRBJ1-1	NA	TGTGCCTGGAAGCGCAACACTGAAGCTTTCTTT	CAWKRNTEAFF
15	NA	TRBV18	TRBJ1-1	TRBD1	TGTGCCAGCTCACCACCTTCAGGGGGGAACACTGAAGCTTTCTTT	CASSPPSGGNTEAFF
13	NA	TRBV30	TRBJ2-7	NA	TGTGCCTGGAGCCCACCAATGGCCTACGAGCAGTACTTC	CAWSPPMAYEQYF
16	NA	TRBV5-1	TRBJ2-7	NA	TGCGCCAGCAGCTTGGGGTTTGCGGGCACTATAGGGGAGCAGTACTTC	CASSLGFAGTIGEQYF
16	once	TRBV10-3	TRBJ2-1	TRBD2	TGTGCCATCAGCGAGGGTTTTAGCGGGAACTACAATGAGCAGTTCTTC	CAISEGFSGNYNEQFF
13	once	TRBV5-1	TRBJ1-1	TRBD1	TGCGCCAGCAGCTTCGATCAGACAGGGCTGGCTTTCTTT	CASSFDQTGLAFF
13	NA	TRBV18	TRBJ1-1	NA	TGTGCCAGCTCACCACAGGAACACACTGAAGCTTTCTTT	CASSPQEHTEAFF
20	NA	TRBV6-1	TRBJ2-7	TRBD2	TGTGCCAGCAGTGCTCTAAGGGTCCGGGGGGAGCGGGAGCCTATCTACGAGCAGTACTTC	CASSALRVRGEREPIYEQYF
18	few	TRBV27	TRBJ1-1	NA	TGTGCCAGCAGTTTCCAGCCCGGGCCGAAGACAACGAACACTGAAGCTTTCTTT	CASSFQPGPKTTNTEAFF
16	NA	TRBV19	TRBJ1-3	NA	TGTGCCAGTAGTTCCACGGCAGGGATGGCTGGAAACACCATATATTTT	CASSSTAGMAGNTIYF
16	once	TRBV27	TRBJ1-2	NA	TGTGCCAGCAGTCCCAGCGGGGGGGCACGGGTCTATGGCTACACCTTC	CASSPSGGARVYGYTF
17	NA	TRBV7-9	TRBJ1-1	NA	TGTGCCAGCAGCGTCCGGGACCTCATCTGGGCGGACACTGAAGCTTTCTTT	CASSVRDLIWADTEAFF
16	NA	TRBV5-1	TRBJ2-3	TRBD2	TGCGCCAGCAGCACCGGACTAGCGGGTGTGTCAGATACGCAGTATTTT	CASSTGLAGVSDTQYF
14	NA	TRBV13	TRBJ2-5	NA	TGTGCCAGCAGCTTAGAGACTAACCAAGAGACCCAGTACTTC	CASSLETNQETQYF
15	NA	TRBV5-5	TRBJ2-1	NA	TGTGCCAGCAGCGAGGTTCGTGCCAGCAACAATGAGCAGTTCTTC	CASSEVRASNNEQFF